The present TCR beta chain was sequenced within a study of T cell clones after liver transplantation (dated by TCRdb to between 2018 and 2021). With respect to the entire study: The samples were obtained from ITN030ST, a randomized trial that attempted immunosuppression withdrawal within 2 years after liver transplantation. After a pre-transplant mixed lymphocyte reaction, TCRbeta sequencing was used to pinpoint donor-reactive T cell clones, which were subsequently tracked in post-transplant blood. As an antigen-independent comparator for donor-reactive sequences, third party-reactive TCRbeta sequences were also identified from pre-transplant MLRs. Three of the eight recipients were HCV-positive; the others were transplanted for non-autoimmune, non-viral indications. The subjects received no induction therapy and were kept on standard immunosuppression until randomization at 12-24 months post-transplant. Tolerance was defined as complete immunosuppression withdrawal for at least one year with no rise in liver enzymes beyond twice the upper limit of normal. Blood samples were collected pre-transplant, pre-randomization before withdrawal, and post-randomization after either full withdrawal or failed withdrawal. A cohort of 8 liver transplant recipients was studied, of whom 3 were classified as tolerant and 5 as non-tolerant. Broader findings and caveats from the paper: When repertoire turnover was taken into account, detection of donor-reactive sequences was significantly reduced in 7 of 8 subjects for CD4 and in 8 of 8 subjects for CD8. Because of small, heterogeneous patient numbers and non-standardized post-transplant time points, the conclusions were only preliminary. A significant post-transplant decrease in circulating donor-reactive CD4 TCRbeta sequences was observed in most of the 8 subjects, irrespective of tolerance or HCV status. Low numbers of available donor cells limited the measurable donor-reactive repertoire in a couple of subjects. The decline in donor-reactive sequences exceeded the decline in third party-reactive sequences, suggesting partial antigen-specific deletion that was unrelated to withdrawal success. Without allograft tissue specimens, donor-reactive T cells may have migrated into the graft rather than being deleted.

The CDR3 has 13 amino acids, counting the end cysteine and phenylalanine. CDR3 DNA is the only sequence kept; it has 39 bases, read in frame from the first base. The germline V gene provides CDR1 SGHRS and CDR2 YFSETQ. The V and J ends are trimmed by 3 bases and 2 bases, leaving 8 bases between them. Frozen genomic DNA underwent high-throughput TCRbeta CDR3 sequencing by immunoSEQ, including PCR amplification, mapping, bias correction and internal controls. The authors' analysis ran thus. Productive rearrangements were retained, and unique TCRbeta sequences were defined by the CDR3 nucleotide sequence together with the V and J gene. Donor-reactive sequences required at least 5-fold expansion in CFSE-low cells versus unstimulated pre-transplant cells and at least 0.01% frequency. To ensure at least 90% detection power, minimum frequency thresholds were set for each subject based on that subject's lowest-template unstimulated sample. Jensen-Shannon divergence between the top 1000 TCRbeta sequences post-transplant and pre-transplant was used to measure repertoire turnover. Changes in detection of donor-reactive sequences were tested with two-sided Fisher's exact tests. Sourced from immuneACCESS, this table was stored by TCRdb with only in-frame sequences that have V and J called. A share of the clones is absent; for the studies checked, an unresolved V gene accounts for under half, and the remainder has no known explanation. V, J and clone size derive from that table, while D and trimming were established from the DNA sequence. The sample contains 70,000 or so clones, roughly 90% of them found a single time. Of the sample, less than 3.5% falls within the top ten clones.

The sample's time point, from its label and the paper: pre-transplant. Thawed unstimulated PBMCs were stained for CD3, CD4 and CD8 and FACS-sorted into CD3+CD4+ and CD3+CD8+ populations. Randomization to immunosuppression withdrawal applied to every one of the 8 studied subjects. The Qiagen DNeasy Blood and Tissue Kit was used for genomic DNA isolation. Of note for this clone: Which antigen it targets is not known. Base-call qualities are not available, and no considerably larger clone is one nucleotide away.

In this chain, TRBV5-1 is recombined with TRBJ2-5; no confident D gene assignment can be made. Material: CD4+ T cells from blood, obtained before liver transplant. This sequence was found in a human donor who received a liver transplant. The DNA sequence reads TGCGCCAGCAGCTCTTTGAGGCAAGAGACCCAGTACTTC. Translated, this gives CASSSLRQETQYF.